The 14 T cell receptor beta chains given below trace back to one sample, sequenced in a study of T cells in Graves' hyperthyroidism and ophthalmopathy. RNA transcripts gave rise to amplified TCR beta CDR3 regions. In the first-round RT-PCR of the TCR CDR3, the HTBI primer set was used. TCRdb re-called the multiplex PCR reads through MiXCR, storing one row per CDR3 protein. The data hold 550,000 to 700,000 distinct CDR3 sequences, with about 15% observed a single time. The sample consisted of blood. All receptors derive from a middle-aged woman with Graves' ophthalmopathy.

A word on this clonotype: A much larger clone lies a single base off, so this may be a read error. The chain uses TRBV7-6 and TRBJ2-1, with 9 bases that match TRBD2. Near its end, the DNA agrees better with TRBJ2-7, so the J call may be wrong. CDR3 length equals 20 residues. Germline-derived CDR1 and CDR2 are SGHVS and FNYEAQ. Here the CDR3 reads CASSLEGGGRASSSYNEQYF. Here the CDR3 DNA reads TGTGCCAGCAGCTTAGAGGGGGGCGGGAGGGCCTCCAGCTCCTACAATGAGCAGTACTTC.

This clonotype was seen only a few times. The chain carries TRBV29-1 and TRBJ1-1; no firm D call. The germline V gene encodes CDR1 SQVTM and CDR2 ANQGSEA. The CDR3 contains 13 residues. Trimming took 4 bases from V and 5 from J, leaving 14 bases between them. The CDR3: CSVVGIGPTEAFF. The CDR3 DNA follows: TGCAGCGTTGTGGGGATAGGGCCGACTGAAGCTTTCTTT.

The sample holds many counts of this clonotype. This chain uses TRBV20-1 with TRBJ1-2, with 8 bases that match TRBD1. The J segment lost 4 bases and the V segment lost 5 bases, leaving 9 bases of the junction unmatched. The length of the CDR3 is 14 residues. The germline V gene encodes CDR1 DFQATT and CDR2 SNEGSKA (reference sequence). CDR3 region: CSAVSGQAPYGYTF. The CDR3, as DNA: TGCAGTGCTGTATCGGGACAGGCACCCTATGGCTACACCTTC.

There are many counts of this clonotype. The chain uses TRBV20-1 and TRBJ2-7, with D maybe TRBD1 (6 bases). Germline loops: CDR1 DFQATT, CDR2 SNEGSKA (reference sequence). CDR3 length: 13 residues. V lost 0 bases, J lost 5 bases, and 11 bases lay in between. CDR3 sequence (DNA): TGCAGTGCTAGAGAAGACAGGAGAAACGAGCAGTACTTC. Amino acid sequence: CSAREDRRNEQYF.

In its sample, this clonotype was seen a few times. The V call is TRBV20-1, the J call TRBJ2-6; D perhaps matches TRBD1 (6 bases). V was clipped by 6 bases and J by 1 base, with 19 bases between them. The CDR3 runs 17 residues. Germline V gene sequence: CDR1 DFQATT, CDR2 SNEGSKA (reference sequence). The CDR3 DNA reads as TGCAGTGCCCCGACAGGATACTTTTCGTCTGGGGCCAACGTCCTGACTTTC. It encodes CSAPTGYFSSGANVLTF.

This clonotype was counted many times. V and J are TRBV6-5 and TRBJ2-7; no clear D gene. Germline loops: CDR1 MNHEY, CDR2 SVGAGI. The V and J ends lost 0 bases and 3 bases respectively, with 9 bases between them. The CDR3 is made up of 14 amino acids. CDR3 nucleotide sequence: TGTGCCAGCAGTTACTCCAGCGCAGACTACGAGCAGTACTTC. It is translated as CASSYSSADYEQYF.

The chain is built from TRBV3-1 and TRBJ2-5, with TRBD2 matching 9 bases. Per germline, CDR1 LGHDT and CDR2 YNNKEL (reference sequence). Trimming cost V 2 bases and J 2 bases; bases outside gene matches: 15. This CDR3 is built from 19 residues. The CDR3 nucleotides read TGTGCCAGCAGCCAATCCGACCCCCGGCGACTAGCGGATCAAGAGACCCAGTACTTC. It codes for CASSQSDPRRLADQETQYF.

This clonotype appeared a few times. The chain couples TRBV20-1 to TRBJ2-7; D possibly corresponds to TRBD2 (5 bases). Germline CDR1 reads DFQATT; CDR2 reads SNEGSKA (reference sequence). This CDR3 comprises 13 residues. With 5 bases removed from V and 2 bases from J, the gap between germline ends came to 13 bases. The chain's CDR3 is CSAYRDQTYEQYF. CDR3 DNA: TGCAGTGCTTATCGGGATCAGACCTACGAGCAGTACTTC.

This clonotype has at least ten counts. The rearrangement uses TRBV28 and TRBJ2-2, with 12 bases that match TRBD2. The CDR3 sequence is 20 residues long. CDR1 and CDR2 from the germline V gene are MDHEN and SYDVKM. V dropped 2 bases and J dropped 6; count of bases not matched to a gene: 16. The CDR3, as DNA: TGTGCCAGCAGTTTAATCTTTAGTTATTCCGGACTAGCGGGACCCGGGGAGCTGTTTTTT. Translation gives CASSLIFSYSGLAGPGELFF.

Many counts were recorded for this clonotype. V gene TRBV18 combines with J gene TRBJ1-2; the match to TRBD1 covers 8 bases. Trimming cost V 4 bases and J 2 bases; bases outside gene matches: 3. The length of the CDR3 is 14 residues. Germline CDR1 KGHSH, CDR2 LQKENI. CDR3 sequence (DNA): TGTGCCAGCTCACTACAGGGGGAAAACTATGGCTACACCTTC. Its protein is CASSLQGENYGYTF.

This clonotype was observed many times. J is TRBJ2-2 and V is TRBV12-3 or TRBV12-4; weak D call: TRBD1 (6 bases). Trimming left V 7 bases short and J 3 bases short, with 15 bases between. The CDR3 spans 15 residues. The CDR3 spells CASNQGSGYTGELFF. The CDR3 DNA reads as TGTGCCAGCAACCAGGGGTCGGGGTACACCGGGGAGCTGTTTTTT.

The rearrangement links TRBV4-1 to TRBJ2-7; D is perhaps TRBD1 or TRBD2 (5 bases each). Deletions cut 1 base from V and 1 base from J, with 11 bases between. This CDR3 has 15 amino acids. CDR1 is MGHRA, CDR2 YSYEKL, per germline. CDR3 in amino acids: CASSQVGESSYEQYF. CDR3 nucleotide sequence: TGCGCCAGCAGCCAAGTGGGGGAGTCGTCCTACGAGCAGTACTTC.

Many counts were recorded for this clonotype. The chain links TRBV28 to TRBJ2-7, with TRBD1 identical over 11 bases. CDR1 is MDHEN and CDR2 is SYDVKM in the germline V gene. This CDR3 has 14 residues. The junction had 10 bases not matched to a gene; V was cut back by 7 bases and J by 8 bases. This chain's CDR3 is CASTQPGQGGKQYF. The CDR3 nucleotides read TGTGCCAGCACCCAACCGGGACAGGGGGGTAAGCAGTACTTC.

The CDR3 spells CASSTDNYGYTF. The CDR3 DNA is TGTGCCAGCAGCACGGACAATTATGGCTACACCTTC. The gene calls are TRBV7-9 and TRBJ1-2, with D possibly matching TRBD1 (5 bases). The V end lost 5 bases, the J end lost 5 bases, and 9 bases lay between the germline ends. Germline V gives CDR1 SEHNR, CDR2 FQNEAQ (reference sequence). The CDR3 loop spans 12 amino acids.